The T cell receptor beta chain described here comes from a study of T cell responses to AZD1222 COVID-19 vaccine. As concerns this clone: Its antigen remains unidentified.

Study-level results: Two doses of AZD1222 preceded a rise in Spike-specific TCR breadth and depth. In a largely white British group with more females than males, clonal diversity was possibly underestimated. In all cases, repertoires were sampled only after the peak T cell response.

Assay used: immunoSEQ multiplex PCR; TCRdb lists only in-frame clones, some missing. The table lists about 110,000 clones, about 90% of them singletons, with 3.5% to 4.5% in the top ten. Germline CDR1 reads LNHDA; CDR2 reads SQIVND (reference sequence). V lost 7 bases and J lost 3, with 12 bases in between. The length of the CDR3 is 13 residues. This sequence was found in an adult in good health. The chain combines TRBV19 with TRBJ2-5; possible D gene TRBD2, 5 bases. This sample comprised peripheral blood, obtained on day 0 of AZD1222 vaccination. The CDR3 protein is CASIGTSKETQYF. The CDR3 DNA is TGTGCCAGTATCGGTACTAGTAAAGAGACCCAGTACTTC.